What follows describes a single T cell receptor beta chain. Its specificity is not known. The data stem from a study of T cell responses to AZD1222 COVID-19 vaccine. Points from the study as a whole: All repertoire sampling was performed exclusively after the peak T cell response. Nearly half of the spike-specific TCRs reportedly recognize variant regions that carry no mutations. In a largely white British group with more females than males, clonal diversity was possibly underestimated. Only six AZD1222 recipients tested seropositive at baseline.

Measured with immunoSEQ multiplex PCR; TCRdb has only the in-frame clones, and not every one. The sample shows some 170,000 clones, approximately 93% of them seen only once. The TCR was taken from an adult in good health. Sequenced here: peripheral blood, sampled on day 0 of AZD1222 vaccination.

In nucleotides, the CDR3 is TGTGCCAGCAGCCTGACCCTGGTAGGCCTATCTTTCTTT. Residues: CASSLTLVGLSFF. V gene TRBV7-9 combines with J gene TRBJ1-1; no definite D call. The CDR3 has 13 residues. The germline gives CDR1 SEHNR, CDR2 FQNEAQ (reference sequence). Trimming cost V 5 bases and J 12 bases, with 19 bases left between them.